These 3 T cell receptor beta chains were sequenced from one sample in a study of control samples from healthy donors and cancer patients. This table comes from immunoSEQ multiplex PCR, and its TCRdb copy is limited to in-frame clones, with some not included. Of 150,000 or so clones listed, 93% are singletons. Material: blood. The receptors shown here come from a woman aged 55-69 years in good health.

The CDR3 nucleotides read TGCAGTGCTAGTGGGGTAAGCGGCTACGAGCAGTACTTC. Translated: CSASGVSGYEQYF. V gene TRBV20-1 combines with J gene TRBJ2-7, with D perhaps matching TRBD2 (5 bases). The ends were cut back, 3 bases at V and 3 bases at J, with 12 bases in the middle. Germline CDR1 DFQATT, CDR2 SNEGSKA (reference sequence). This CDR3 is built from 13 residues.

Concerning this clone itself: The junction does not match germline at one end; this may be a read error. The chain couples TRBV11-2 to TRBJ1-2; weak D call: TRBD1 (5 bases). The CDR3 has 11 residues. Germline loops: CDR1 SGHAT, CDR2 FQNNGV. CDR3 sequence reads: CASSLEGRARF. The CDR3 coding sequence is TGTGCCAGCAGCTTAGAGGGGCGAGCGCGGTTC.

This chain's CDR3 is CASSLVGILEQFF. The CDR3 coding sequence is TGTGCCAGCAGCTTGGTTGGGATTTTGGAGCAGTTCTTC. The gene calls are TRBV5-4 and TRBJ2-1; D unclear. The germline gives CDR1 SGHNT, CDR2 YYREEE (reference sequence). This CDR3 region has 13 residues. Between the trimmed V and J ends, which lost 0 bases and 10 bases, there was a span of 11 bases.